A selection of T cell receptor beta chains follows, all from one sample in a study of blood T cell repertoires in COVID-19. Produced via immunoSEQ multiplex PCR; TCRdb's table is partial and in-frame only. The profile shows around 620,000 clones, 90% of them singletons. Specimen: peripheral blood. The receptor source for this set is a woman between 18 and 29 years old with acute or convalescent COVID-19. Both conserved end residues are part of each CDR3. The D gene is left open where the match is weak. Only some rows state a clone size, as once, few, many or a class for expanded clones.

CDR3 protein,CDR3 DNA,V gene,clone size,J gene,D gene
CAWSAAGPGDGYTF,TGTGCCTGGAGCGCAGCCGGTCCGGGGGATGGCTACACCTTC,TRBV30,NA,TRBJ1-2,NA
CASSEYRTQYF,TGTGCCAGCAGTGAATACCGTACGCAGTATTTT,TRBV25-1,NA,TRBJ2-3,NA
CASSQSGSETQYF,TGTGCCAGCAGCCAATCGGGTTCTGAGACCCAGTACTTC,TRBV3-1/TRBV3-2,NA,TRBJ2-5,NA
CASSPRTGSGSYNEQFF,TGTGCCAGCAGTCCCCGGACAGGGAGCGGATCCTACAATGAGCAGTTCTTC,TRBV6-2/TRBV6-3,once,TRBJ2-1,TRBD1
CASRKDRGPYNEQFF,TGTGCCAGCAGAAAGGACAGGGGACCCTACAATGAGCAGTTCTTC,TRBV6-5,NA,TRBJ2-1,TRBD1
CASSSGTRETQYF,TGTGCCAGCTCAAGCGGGACTCGGGAGACCCAGTACTTC,TRBV18,NA,TRBJ2-5,TRBD2
CAWRAGTGRMSNYGYTF,TGTGCCTGGAGAGCCGGGACAGGGAGAATGTCTAACTATGGCTACACCTTC,TRBV30,once,TRBJ1-2,TRBD1
CASSLTNSRGATALSNYGYTF,TGTGCCAGCAGTTTAACGAATTCGCGTGGGGCCACCGCACTTTCGAACTATGGCTACACCTTC,TRBV28,NA,TRBJ1-2,NA
CASSFVVVAREQYF,TGTGCCAGCAGTTTTGTAGTAGTGGCGAGGGAGCAGTACTTC,TRBV28,once,TRBJ2-7,NA
CASSGQSGTDTQYF,TGCGCCAGCAGCGGACAGTCTGGCACAGATACGCAGTATTTT,TRBV5-1,NA,TRBJ2-3,NA
CASSLTGGTEAFF,TGTGCCAGCAGCCTAACGGGGGGGACTGAAGCTTTCTTT,TRBV7-3,NA,TRBJ1-1,NA
CASRQHLMVSPLHF,TGTGCCAGCAGACAACACCTCATGGTATCACCCCTCCACTTT,TRBV28,NA,TRBJ1-6,NA
CASHLRGGGGYTF,TGTGCCAGCCATCTTAGGGGAGGGGGTGGCTACACCTTC,TRBV6-6,NA,TRBJ1-2,NA
CASSLTAGVSNYGYTF,TGCGCCAGCAGCTTGACGGCAGGGGTCTCTAACTATGGCTACACCTTC,TRBV5-1,NA,TRBJ1-2,NA
CASENRVMNTEAFF,TGTGCCAGCGAAAACAGGGTCATGAACACTGAAGCTTTCTTT,TRBV3-1/TRBV3-2,NA,TRBJ1-1,NA
CASGLAETQYF,TGTGCTAGTGGCCTCGCGGAGACCCAGTACTTC,TRBV12-5,NA,TRBJ2-5,NA
CSVWTGRGKLFF,TGCAGCGTATGGACAGGGCGAGGAAAACTGTTTTTT,TRBV29-1,NA,TRBJ1-4,TRBD1
CASRSSTGTGAGYTF,TGTGCCAGTAGGTCCAGCACCGGGACAGGGGCTGGCTACACCTTC,TRBV19,NA,TRBJ1-2,TRBD1
CASRNREQYF,TGTGCCAGCAGAAACAGGGAGCAGTACTTC,TRBV2,NA,TRBJ2-7,NA
CASKQGAQGYTF,TGTGCCAGTAAACAGGGGGCGCAGGGCTACACCTTC,TRBV19,once,TRBJ1-2,TRBD1
CASIQDLGSSNQPQHF,TGTGCCAGCATCCAGGATCTCGGGAGTAGCAATCAGCCCCAGCATTTT,TRBV5-8,NA,TRBJ1-5,NA
CAWSTKGAGGYTF,TGTGCCTGGAGTACTAAGGGGGCGGGAGGCTACACCTTC,TRBV30,NA,TRBJ1-2,TRBD1
CASSGQGPYEQYF,TGTGCCAGTTCGGGACAGGGCCCCTACGAGCAGTACTTC,TRBV27,NA,TRBJ2-7,TRBD1
CASSQDLGGLGYGYTF,TGTGCCAGCAGCCAAGATCTGGGAGGGTTGGGCTATGGCTACACCTTC,TRBV3-1/TRBV3-2,NA,TRBJ1-2,NA
CASSYGQGVSGYTF,TGTGCCAGCAGTTATGGACAGGGTGTCTCTGGCTACACCTTC,TRBV6-6,once,TRBJ1-2,TRBD1
CASSVGPGADQFF,TGTGCCAGCAGCGTGGGACCAGGGGCAGATCAGTTCTTC,TRBV7-2,NA,TRBJ2-1,NA
CASSYEGVHQPQHF,TGTGCCAGCAGTTACGAGGGGGTGCATCAGCCCCAGCATTTT,TRBV6-2/TRBV6-3,NA,TRBJ1-5,NA
CATSRDRQGAGQPQHF,TGTGCCACCAGCAGAGACAGACAGGGGGCAGGTCAGCCCCAGCATTTT,TRBV15,NA,TRBJ1-5,TRBD1
CAWSVPGATEAFF,TGTGCCTGGAGTGTACCTGGGGCCACTGAAGCTTTCTTT,TRBV30,NA,TRBJ1-1,NA
CAWGRGGPSYNEQFF,TGTGCCTGGGGGCGCGGGGGACCCTCCTACAATGAGCAGTTCTTC,TRBV30,NA,TRBJ2-1,TRBD2
CASTWGQAYEQYF,TGTGCCAGCACCTGGGGACAGGCCTACGAGCAGTACTTC,TRBV11-2,NA,TRBJ2-7,TRBD1
CASSHYPTGEVEKLFF,TGTGCCAGCAGTCACTACCCGACAGGGGAGGTTGAAAAACTGTTTTTT,TRBV6-2/TRBV6-3,NA,TRBJ1-4,TRBD1
CASSAGGPAGGNTIYF,TGTGCCAGCAGCGCGGGGGGCCCCGCGGGTGGAAACACCATATATTTT,TRBV9,NA,TRBJ1-3,NA
CASSFPGNQAISTGYTF,TGTGCCAGCAGCTTCCCAGGAAATCAGGCCATTTCAACTGGCTACACCTTC,TRBV7-2,NA,TRBJ1-2,NA
CASSYGLAGTDTQYF,TGCGCCAGCAGCTACGGACTAGCGGGCACAGATACGCAGTATTTT,TRBV5-1,NA,TRBJ2-3,TRBD2
CASSYGQGLNEKLFF,TGTGCCAGCAGTTACGGGCAGGGCCTTAATGAAAAACTGTTTTTT,TRBV9,NA,TRBJ1-4,NA
CASSQPRLAGGETQYF,TGTGCCAGCAGCCAACCTCGACTAGCGGGAGGGGAGACCCAGTACTTC,TRBV4-2,NA,TRBJ2-5,TRBD2
CASSLEDGGAKNIQYF,TGCGCCAGCAGCTTGGAGGACGGGGGAGCCAAAAACATTCAGTACTTC,TRBV5-1,NA,TRBJ2-4,NA
CASSQGSGHVYGYTF,TGCGCCAGCAGCCAAGGTTCGGGACATGTCTATGGCTACACCTTC,TRBV4-1,few,TRBJ1-2,NA
CAGGVGETQYF,TGTGCCGGAGGGGTTGGGGAGACCCAGTACTTC,TRBV30,NA,TRBJ2-5,NA
CASSAGTDGNQPQHF,TGCGCCAGCAGCGCAGGGACAGACGGCAATCAGCCCCAGCATTTT,TRBV5-1,NA,TRBJ1-5,TRBD1
CASSLPLTSGGNTGELFF,TGTGCCAGCAGCTTACCTCTGACTAGCGGGGGGAACACCGGGGAGCTGTTTTTT,TRBV7-9,NA,TRBJ2-2,TRBD2
CASSLMRDSEAFF,TGTGCCAGCAGCCTCATGCGGGACAGTGAAGCTTTCTTT,TRBV7-3,NA,TRBJ1-1,TRBD1
CASSLTSALHDEQFF,TGCGCCAGCAGCTTGACCAGCGCACTACACGATGAGCAGTTCTTC,TRBV5-1,NA,TRBJ2-1,NA
CASSQVLLLGRDSEAFF,TGTGCCAGCAGCCAAGTTCTCTTGTTGGGCAGGGATAGTGAAGCTTTCTTT,TRBV3-1/TRBV3-2,NA,TRBJ1-1,NA
CASSSTFLGQGPDTQYF,TGTGCCAGCAGCTCCACTTTCTTAGGACAGGGGCCAGATACGCAGTATTTT,TRBV7-9,once,TRBJ2-3,TRBD1
CASSQEAGSQGLGYTF,TGCGCCAGCAGCCAAGAAGCGGGTAGCCAGGGCCTGGGCTACACCTTC,TRBV4-1,NA,TRBJ1-2,NA
CASSYWEDGLPNEKLFF,TGTGCCAGCAGCTACTGGGAGGACGGCCTGCCTAATGAAAAACTGTTTTTT,TRBV6-2/TRBV6-3,once,TRBJ1-4,NA
CASGTEYTGELFF,TGCGCCAGCGGGACAGAGTACACCGGGGAGCTGTTTTTT,TRBV5-1,NA,TRBJ2-2,TRBD1
CASSLPGPGSAFF,TGTGCCAGTAGTCTCCCCGGGCCAGGGTCAGCTTTCTTT,TRBV19,NA,TRBJ1-1,NA
CASRNRGGNTEAFF,TGTGCCAGTAGGAACAGGGGAGGGAACACTGAAGCTTTCTTT,TRBV19,NA,TRBJ1-1,TRBD1
CSGTGTGKAEQYF,TGCAGCGGTACCGGGACAGGGAAAGCCGAGCAGTACTTC,TRBV29-1,NA,TRBJ2-7,TRBD1
CASRTGTEGNTIYF,TGTGCCAGTAGAACAGGGACGGAAGGAAACACCATATATTTT,TRBV19,NA,TRBJ1-3,NA
CASSEGQVSNQPQHF,TGTGCCAGCAGTGAAGGACAAGTTAGCAATCAGCCCCAGCATTTT,TRBV6-1,NA,TRBJ1-5,NA
CASTLGAGNEQFF,TGTGCCAGCACCCTGGGGGCAGGTAATGAGCAGTTCTTC,TRBV7-3,NA,TRBJ2-1,NA
CASSVGGIAEAFF,TGTGCCAGCAGCGTAGGCGGGATCGCTGAAGCTTTCTTT,TRBV9,NA,TRBJ1-1,NA
CASSSTGGVYEKLFF,TGTGCCAGCAGCTCCACAGGCGGAGTCTATGAAAAACTGTTTTTT,TRBV7-9,NA,TRBJ1-4,NA